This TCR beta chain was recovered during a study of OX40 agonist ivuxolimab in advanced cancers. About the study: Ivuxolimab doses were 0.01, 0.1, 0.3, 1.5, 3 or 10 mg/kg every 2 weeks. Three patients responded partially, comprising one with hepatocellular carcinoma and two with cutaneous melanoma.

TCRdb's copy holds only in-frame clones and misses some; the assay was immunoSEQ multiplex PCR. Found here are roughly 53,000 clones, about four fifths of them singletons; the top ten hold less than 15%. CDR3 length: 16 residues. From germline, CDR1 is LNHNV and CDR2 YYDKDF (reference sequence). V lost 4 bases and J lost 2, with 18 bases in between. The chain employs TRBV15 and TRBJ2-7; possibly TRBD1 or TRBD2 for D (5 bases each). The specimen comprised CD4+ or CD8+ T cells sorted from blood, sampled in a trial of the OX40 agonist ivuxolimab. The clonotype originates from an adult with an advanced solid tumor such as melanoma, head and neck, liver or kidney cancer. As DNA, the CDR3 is TGTGCCACCAGCAAACGGGACCTTGGCCCAGCCTACGAGCAGTACTTC. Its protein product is CATSKRDLGPAYEQYF.